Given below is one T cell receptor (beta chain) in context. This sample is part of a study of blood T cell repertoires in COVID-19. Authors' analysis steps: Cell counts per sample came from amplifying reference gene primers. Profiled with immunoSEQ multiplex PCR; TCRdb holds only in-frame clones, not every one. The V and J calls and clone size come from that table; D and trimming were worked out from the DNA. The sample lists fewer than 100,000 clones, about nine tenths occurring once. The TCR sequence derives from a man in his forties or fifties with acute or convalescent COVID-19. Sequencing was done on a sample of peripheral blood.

The CDR3 region has the DNA TGTGCCAGCAGCCCGGGACAGGGGGTTAATGAAAAACTGTTTTTT. Its translation is CASSPGQGVNEKLFF. The rearrangement links TRBV9 to TRBJ1-4, with 11 positions matching TRBD1. The trim removed 4 bases at V and 4 bases at J, leaving 3 bases unmatched. Germline CDR1 SGDLS, CDR2 YYNGEE. There are 15 residues in the CDR3.